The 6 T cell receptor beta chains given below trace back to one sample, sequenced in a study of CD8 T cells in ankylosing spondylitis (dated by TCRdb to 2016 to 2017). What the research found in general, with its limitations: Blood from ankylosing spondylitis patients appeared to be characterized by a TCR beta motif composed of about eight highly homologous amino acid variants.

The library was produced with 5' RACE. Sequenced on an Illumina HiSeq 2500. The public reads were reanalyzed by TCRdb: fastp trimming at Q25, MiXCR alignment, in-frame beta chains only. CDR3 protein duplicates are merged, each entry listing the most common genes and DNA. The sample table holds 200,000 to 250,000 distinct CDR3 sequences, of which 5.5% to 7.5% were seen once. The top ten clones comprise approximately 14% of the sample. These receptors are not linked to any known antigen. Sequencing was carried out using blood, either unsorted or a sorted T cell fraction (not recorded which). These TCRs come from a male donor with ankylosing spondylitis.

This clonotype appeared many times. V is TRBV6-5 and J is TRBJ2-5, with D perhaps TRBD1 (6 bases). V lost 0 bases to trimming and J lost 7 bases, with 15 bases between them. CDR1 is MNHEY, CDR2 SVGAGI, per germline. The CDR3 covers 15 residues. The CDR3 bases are TGTGCCAGCAGTTACTCAAGGGGGTGGGGAACGACCCAGTACTTC. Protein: CASSYSRGWGTTQYF.

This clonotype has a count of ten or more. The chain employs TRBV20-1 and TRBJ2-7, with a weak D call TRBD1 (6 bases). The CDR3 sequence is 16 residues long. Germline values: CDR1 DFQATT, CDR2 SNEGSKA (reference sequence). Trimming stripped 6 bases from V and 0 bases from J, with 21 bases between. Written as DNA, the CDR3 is TGCAGTGCAAGAATTTGGGGGCAGCTTAACTCCTACGAGCAGTACTTC. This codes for CSARIWGQLNSYEQYF.

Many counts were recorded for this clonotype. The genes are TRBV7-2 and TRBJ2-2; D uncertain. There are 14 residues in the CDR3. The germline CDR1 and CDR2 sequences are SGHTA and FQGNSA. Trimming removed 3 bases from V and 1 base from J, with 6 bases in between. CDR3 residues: CASSFALNTGELFF. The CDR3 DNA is TGTGCCAGCAGCTTTGCCTTGAACACCGGGGAGCTGTTTTTT.

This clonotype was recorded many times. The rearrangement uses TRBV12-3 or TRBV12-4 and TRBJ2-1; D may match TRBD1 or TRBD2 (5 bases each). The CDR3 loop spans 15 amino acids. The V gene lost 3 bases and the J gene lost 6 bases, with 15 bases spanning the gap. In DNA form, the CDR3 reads TGTGCCAGCAGTTTTCGTGGCAGGGACCCCAATGAGCAGTTCTTC. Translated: CASSFRGRDPNEQFF.

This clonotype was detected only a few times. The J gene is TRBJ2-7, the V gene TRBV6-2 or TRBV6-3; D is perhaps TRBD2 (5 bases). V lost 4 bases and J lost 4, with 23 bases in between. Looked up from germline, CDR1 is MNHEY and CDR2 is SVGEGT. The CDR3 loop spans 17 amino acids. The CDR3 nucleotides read TGTGCCAGCAGTTCCCGTTTAGAGGACTCGATGCAATACGAGCAGTACTTC. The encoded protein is CASSSRLEDSMQYEQYF.

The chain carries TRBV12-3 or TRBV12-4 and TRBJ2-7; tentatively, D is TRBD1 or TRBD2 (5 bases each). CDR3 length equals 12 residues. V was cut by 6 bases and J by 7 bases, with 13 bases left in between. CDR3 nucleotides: TGTGCCAGCAGCATTGGGACCGGGGAGCAGTACTTC. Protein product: CASSIGTGEQYF.